Below are 21 T cell receptor beta chains sequenced from a single sample in a study of T cells in Graves' hyperthyroidism and ophthalmopathy. TCR beta CDR3 regions were amplified from RNA transcripts. First-round RT-PCR targeting the TCR CDR3 was performed with the HTBI primer set. TCRdb ran MiXCR on the multiplex PCR reads and lists one entry per CDR3 protein. The sample records fewer than 800,000 distinct CDR3 sequences, less than 20% being singletons. Source material: blood. The receptors originated from a man aged 18 to 29 with Graves' hyperthyroidism.

This clonotype was detected a few times. The V call is TRBV9, the J call TRBJ2-7, with TRBD1 matching over 10 bases. Germline assignment: CDR1 SGDLS and CDR2 YYNGEE. Trimming cost V 0 bases and J 0 bases; bases outside gene matches: 6. This CDR3 region has 17 residues. In DNA form, the CDR3 reads TGTGCCAGCAGCGTAGACGGGACAGGGGTGAGCTCCTACGAGCAGTACTTC. It translates to CASSVDGTGVSSYEQYF.

The table lists this clonotype with many counts. V and J are TRBV12-3 or TRBV12-4 and TRBJ2-2, with 11 bases matching TRBD2. The CDR3 length is 19 residues. J gave up 3 bases and V 4 bases, and 13 bases lay outside the gene matches. CDR3 in DNA: TGTGCCAGCAGTTCCCCTAGAGAGGGACTAGCGGAAGACACCGGGGAGCTGTTTTTT. Its translation is CASSSPREGLAEDTGELFF.

In its sample, this clonotype was seen a few times. The CDR3: CASSLGRPTEAFF. DNA of the CDR3: TGTGCCAGCAGTTTGGGGCGTCCCACTGAAGCTTTCTTT. The gene calls are TRBV28 and TRBJ1-1; tentatively, D is TRBD1 (5 bases). Germline CDR1 is MDHEN and CDR2 is SYDVKM. This CDR3 has 13 amino acids. V lost 3 bases and J 4 bases, leaving 9 bases between the germline ends.

The chain couples TRBV6-1 to TRBJ1-5; D unclear. Deletions cut 10 bases from V and 0 bases from J, with 7 bases between. CDR3 length: 12 residues. From germline, CDR1 is MNHNS and CDR2 SASEGT. CDR3 loop: CATDYSNQPQHF. CDR3 nucleotide sequence: TGTGCCACAGACTATAGCAATCAGCCCCAGCATTTT.

This clonotype was counted only a few times. The chain recombines TRBV29-1 with TRBJ2-5; 12 nucleotides agree with TRBD2. The CDR3 is 17 amino acids. With V trimmed by 0 bases and J by 3 bases, 8 bases remained unmatched. Per the germline V gene, CDR1 is SQVTM and CDR2 is ANQGSEA. This CDR3 is CSVEEGSASGREETQYF. DNA for the CDR3: TGCAGCGTTGAAGAAGGATCGGCTAGCGGGAGGGAAGAGACCCAGTACTTC.

The sample holds many counts of this clonotype. The rearrangement uses TRBV24-1 and TRBJ2-7; D remains ambiguous. CDR1 is KGHDR and CDR2 is SFDVKD in the germline V gene. The CDR3 totals 13 residues. V lost 5 bases and J 7 bases, leaving 14 bases between the germline ends. The CDR3, as DNA: TGTGCCACCAGTGCCGAAGAGGTGGGGGAGCAGTACTTC. Its translation is CATSAEEVGEQYF.

This clonotype came up many times. This sequence joins TRBV29-1 and TRBJ2-5; 7 bases map to TRBD1. The CDR3 totals 14 residues. V lost 0 bases, J lost 2 bases, and 3 bases stayed unmatched. Germline assignment: CDR1 SQVTM and CDR2 ANQGSEA. In nucleotides, the CDR3 is TGCAGCGTTGAAGAACGGACAGGTCAAGAGACCCAGTACTTC. This sequence encodes CSVEERTGQETQYF.

V and J are TRBV6-1 and TRBJ1-1, with 8 bases that match TRBD1. The CDR3 covers 15 residues. CDR1 and CDR2 (germline): MNHNS, SASEGT. The trim removed 4 bases at V and 2 bases at J, leaving 6 bases unmatched. The DNA for the CDR3 is TGTGCCAGCAGTGCTGACAGGGGTGCAAACACTGAAGCTTTCTTT. It encodes CASSADRGANTEAFF.

Note on this clonotype: This may be a read error: a much more frequent sequence differs by one nucleotide. This chain connects TRBV28 to TRBJ2-7; D remains ambiguous. The V end lost 1 base, the J end lost 5 bases, and 12 bases lay between the germline ends. The CDR3 covers 14 residues. Germline CDR1 and CDR2: MDHEN and SYDVKM. The CDR3 loop is CASSLSWGPHEQYF. In DNA form, the CDR3 reads TGTGCCAGCAGTTTATCGTGGGGTCCCCACGAGCAGTACTTC.

The chain is built from TRBV27 and TRBJ1-6; D is uncertain. CDR1 and CDR2 from the germline V gene are MNHEY and SMNVEV (reference sequence). This CDR3 contains 15 residues. The V gene lost 4 bases and the J gene lost 4 bases, with 11 bases spanning the gap. The CDR3 nucleotides are TGTGCCAGCAGTTCCGAGAAATCGTATAATTCACCCCTCCACTTT. Protein sequence: CASSSEKSYNSPLHF.

This clonotype was seen a handful of times. Mismatch with germline at one junction end may stem from a read error. The chain links TRBV18 to TRBJ2-1; D perhaps matches TRBD2 (5 bases). There are 15 residues in the CDR3. CDR1 and CDR2 (germline): KGHSH, LQKENI. CDR3 sequence (DNA): TGTGCCACCTCAGACGGGGTCACCCCCTACAATGAGCAGTTCTTC. Translation: CATSDGVTPYNEQFF.

V is TRBV7-8 and J is TRBJ2-7; D remains unclear. The ends were cut back, 0 bases at V and 2 bases at J, with 8 bases in the middle. Per germline, CDR1 SGHVS and CDR2 FQNEAQ. The CDR3 contains 14 residues. CDR3 amino acids: CASSLARRTYEQYF. For the CDR3, the DNA is TGTGCCAGCAGCTTAGCTCGGCGTACCTACGAGCAGTACTTC.

This clonotype was counted many times. This chain links TRBV28 with TRBJ1-1; D perhaps matches TRBD1 (5 bases). In germline, CDR1 is MDHEN, CDR2 SYDVKM. The CDR3 sequence is 14 residues long. Deletions cut 2 bases from V and 1 base from J, with 8 bases between. The CDR3 nucleotides are TGTGCCAGCAGTTTACGGGGGACGAACACTGAAGCTTTCTTT. Translated, it gives CASSLRGTNTEAFF.

This clonotype was picked up a small number of times. J is TRBJ1-2 and V is TRBV3-1; 8 bases fit TRBD1. This CDR3 is 15 amino acids long. Germline values: CDR1 LGHDT, CDR2 YNNKEL (reference sequence). V gave up 1 base and J gave up 8 bases; unmatched junction bases: 9. CDR3 nucleotide sequence: TGTGCCAGCAGCCAAGGGACAGGGCGGTCTTGGGGCTACACCTTC. Encoded protein: CASSQGTGRSWGYTF.

This chain links TRBV15 with TRBJ2-7, with 9 bases aligning to TRBD1. V lost 4 bases and J lost 7; bases outside the gene matches: 11. The CDR3 is made up of 15 amino acids. Looked up from germline, CDR1 is LNHNV and CDR2 is YYDKDF (reference sequence). CDR3 sequence: CATSKGTGRGEEQYF. DNA for the CDR3: TGTGCCACCAGCAAAGGGACAGGGAGGGGGGAAGAGCAGTACTTC. Complete variable domain (other parts from reference TRBV15 and TRBJ2-7): DAMVIQNPRYQVTQFGKPVTLSCSQTLNHNVMYWYQQKSSQAPKLLFHYYDKDFNNEADTPDNFQSRRPNTSFCFLDIRSPGLGDTAMYLCATSKGTGRGEEQYFGPGTRLTVT.

Ten or more counts support this clonotype. The J gene is TRBJ2-4, the V gene TRBV28; 7 bases map to TRBD2. The CDR3 has 15 residues. The V gene's germline CDR1 is MDHEN and CDR2 SYDVKM. J was trimmed by 2 bases and V by 8 bases; bases with no gene match: 9. The CDR3, as DNA: TGTGCCAGCCAAACGGGAGGATCGACCAAAAACATTCAGTACTTC. Amino acids: CASQTGGSTKNIQYF.

The rearrangement uses TRBV19 and TRBJ2-7; 8 bases map to TRBD1. The J segment lost 4 bases and the V segment lost 5 bases, leaving 4 bases of the junction unmatched. This CDR3 region has 13 residues. Germline V gene sequence: CDR1 LNHDA, CDR2 SQIVND (reference sequence). The CDR3 region is CASSFRDRYEQYF. The CDR3 DNA is TGTGCCAGTAGTTTCCGGGACAGGTACGAGCAGTACTTC.

This clonotype has just one count. The chain couples TRBV25-1 to TRBJ2-7; TRBD1 matches 7 bases. Per the germline V gene, CDR1 is MGHDK and CDR2 is SYGVNS. V was pared by 10 bases and J by 0 bases, with 27 bases of the junction left unmatched. This CDR3 has 20 amino acids. DNA of the CDR3: TGTGCCAACGAATTAGATTGGGGAAGTTCTGTGGGACAGAGCTCCTACGAGCAGTACTTC. It encodes CANELDWGSSVGQSSYEQYF.

Only a few counts were recorded for this clonotype. The chain recombines TRBV7-3 with TRBJ2-1; maybe TRBD2 (6 bases). Between the trimmed V and J ends, which lost 5 bases and 0 bases, there was a span of 14 bases. Germline CDR1 SGHTA, CDR2 FQGTGA. The CDR3 has 16 amino acids. The CDR3: CASSPIAVSSYNEQFF. CDR3 nucleotide sequence: TGTGCCAGCAGCCCGATAGCGGTAAGCTCCTACAATGAGCAGTTCTTC.

As to this clonotype: This may come from a read error, since a much larger clone is one base off. The chain links TRBV7-2 to TRBJ2-1; TRBD2 aligns across 10 bases. Germline CDR1 reads SGHTA; CDR2 reads FQGNSA. The CDR3 is 15 residues long. This CDR3 reads CASRTTGLANNVQFF. DNA for the CDR3: TGTGCCAGCAGGACCACGGGACTAGCGAACAATGTGCAGTTCTTC.

This clonotype was found a few times. V is TRBV19 and J is TRBJ1-1; D call uncertain. CDR3 size: 15 residues. Germline V gene data show CDR1 as LNHDA and CDR2 as SQIVND (reference sequence). Trimming removed 3 bases at V and 3 bases at J, with 14 bases between. This CDR3 reads CASSISRVYYTEAFF. Here the CDR3 DNA reads TGTGCCAGTAGTATTTCTAGGGTCTATTACACTGAAGCTTTCTTT.